This TCR beta chain was profiled in a study of cytomegalovirus exposure and HLA in healthy donors. Points from the study as a whole: Prior analysis indicated that the majority of TCR beta V segments exhibited productivity approximately 87% or approximately 30% of the time.

A note on this clone: Its antigen is still unknown.

PCR amplification relied on 60 Vbeta primers (plus 13 Jbeta primers). This table comes from immunoSEQ multiplex PCR, and its TCRdb copy is limited to in-frame clones, with some not included. The sample holds 80,000 or so clones, 62% seen once. The CDR3 has 17 amino acids. Germline CDR1 reads SEHNR; CDR2 reads FQNEAQ (reference sequence). V lost 3 bases, J lost 2 bases, and 12 bases stayed unmatched. The sample consisted of PBMCs. The chain links TRBV7-9 to TRBJ2-7; TRBD2 matches 8 bases. The clonotype was recovered from a male donor in good health and CMV-seropositive. The CDR3 here is CASSFTASSGSTYEQYF. The DNA of the CDR3 is TGTGCCAGCAGCTTTACTGCCTCGAGCGGGAGTACCTACGAGCAGTACTTC.